A single sample gave rise to the 27 T cell receptor beta chains below, sequenced in a study of T-cell memory formation after mild COVID-19. Using its own MiXCR run on the 5' RACE reads, TCRdb lists one record per CDR3 protein. In the table there are roughly 28,000 distinct CDR3 sequences, 12% of which are singletons. Material: PBMCs or a T cell subset sorted from them (not recorded which). These receptors were collected from an adult woman who had mild COVID-19 (a few samples of this study predate the infection). Cell type and time point are not known.

This clonotype appeared many times. CDR3 nucleotide sequence: TGCAGCGTGGAAAGGGGCAACAAAAACATTCAGTACTTC. Residues: CSVERGNKNIQYF. The V call is TRBV29-1, the J call TRBJ2-4, with D possibly matching TRBD1 (5 bases). The CDR3 extends over 13 amino acids. Germline CDR1 SQVTM, CDR2 ANQGSEA. Trimming pared 6 bases from V and 3 bases from J, leaving 12 bases between.

This clonotype was detected many times. The rearrangement links TRBV27 to TRBJ2-7; 10 bases are a match to TRBD2. The V segment lost 5 bases and the J segment 7 bases; nucleotides outside the gene matches: 8. Germline values: CDR1 MNHEY, CDR2 SMNVEV (reference sequence). The CDR3 loop spans 14 amino acids. The CDR3 loop reads CASSPLLAGREQYF. The CDR3 DNA reads as TGTGCCAGCAGTCCGCTACTAGCGGGGAGGGAGCAGTACTTC.

Many counts were recorded for this clonotype. This rearrangement joins TRBV3-2 to TRBJ1-2. TRBV3-2 has pseudogene status. CDR3 length equals 14 residues. The CDR3 here is CASSHLLDRYGYTF. The CDR3 DNA reads TGTGCCAGCAGCCACCTTTTAGACCGCTATGGCTACACCTTC.

This clonotype was counted many times. This chain connects TRBV6-2 or TRBV6-3 to TRBJ2-6, with 9 bases matching TRBD1. V lost 3 bases to trimming and J lost 0 bases; unmatched junction nucleotides: 3. Germline-derived CDR1 and CDR2 are MNHEY and SVGEGT. CDR3 length equals 17 residues. CDR3 protein: CASSYYRGLSGANVLTF. The DNA for the CDR3 is TGTGCCAGCAGTTATTACAGGGGGCTCTCTGGGGCCAACGTCCTGACTTTC.

This chain joins TRBV6-1 and TRBJ2-5; 9 bases match TRBD1. J was trimmed by 4 bases and V by 1 base; bases with no gene match: 4. CDR3 length equals 15 residues. Per germline, CDR1 MNHNS and CDR2 SASEGT. The CDR3 region is CASSEETGGTETQYF. In DNA, the CDR3 is TGTGCCAGCAGTGAAGAGACAGGGGGGACAGAGACCCAGTACTTC.

This clonotype showed up many times. The CDR3: CSAELAGGPGELFF. CDR3 nucleotides: TGCAGTGCCGAACTAGCGGGGGGGCCTGGGGAGCTGTTTTTT. This chain links TRBV20-1 with TRBJ2-2, with 13 bases that match TRBD2. Germline trimming cut 6 bases from V and 8 bases from J; bases unmatched to any gene: 6. The CDR3 is 14 amino acids. Germline assignment: CDR1 DFQATT and CDR2 SNEGSKA (reference sequence).

At least ten counts were recorded for this clonotype. The chain employs TRBV7-8 and TRBJ1-2; D unclear. The CDR3 totals 13 residues. V gave up 1 base and J gave up 7 bases, with 10 bases separating them. Germline CDR1 SGHVS, CDR2 FQNEAQ. CDR3 amino acids: CASSLEGGRGYTF. The CDR3 region has the DNA TGTGCCAGCAGCTTAGAGGGAGGTCGTGGCTACACCTTC.

This clonotype came up many times. Here the CDR3 reads CASSGRLYSGNTIYF. In DNA, the CDR3 is TGTGCCAGCAGCGGCCGGCTCTACTCTGGAAACACCATATATTTT. V and J are TRBV12-3 or TRBV12-4 and TRBJ1-3; D unclear. The CDR3 extends over 15 amino acids. Trimming cost V 6 bases and J 0 bases, with 12 bases left between them.

Ten or more counts support this clonotype. The chain is built from TRBV6-6 and TRBJ2-5; TRBD1 matches 7 bases. The junction had 5 bases not matched to a gene; V was cut back by 2 bases and J by 5 bases. The V gene's germline CDR1 is MNHNY and CDR2 SVGAGI (reference sequence). The CDR3 has 14 amino acids. Written as DNA, the CDR3 is TGTGCCAGCAGTTACGGCAGGGGGTCTGAGACCCAGTACTTC. Translated: CASSYGRGSETQYF.

This clonotype showed up many times. The CDR3 reads CASRAQGGDEKLFF. CDR3 DNA: TGTGCCAGCAGGGCTCAGGGGGGGGATGAAAAACTGTTTTTT. This rearrangement joins TRBV28 to TRBJ1-4; TRBD1 agrees at 7 bases. With 6 bases clipped from V and 6 bases from J, the junction kept 7 bases outside the gene matches. Germline V CDR1 and CDR2: MDHEN, SYDVKM. The CDR3 is made up of 14 amino acids.

This clonotype was seen repeatedly, ten times or more. The genes are TRBV27 and TRBJ2-1; D is unresolved. The germline gives CDR1 MNHEY, CDR2 SMNVEV (reference sequence). This CDR3 contains 14 residues. Trimming removed 2 bases at V and 4 bases at J, with 9 bases between. CDR3 DNA: TGTGCCAGCAGTTTAAAGGGCTCATACAATGAGCAGTTCTTC. It is translated as CASSLKGSYNEQFF.

This clonotype has a count of ten or more. The chain recombines TRBV7-3 with TRBJ2-3, with D unclear. The V and J ends lost 3 bases and 5 bases respectively, with 9 bases between them. This CDR3 has 13 amino acids. The germline CDR1 and CDR2 sequences are SGHTA and FQGTGA. CDR3 region: CASSFDVRDTQYF. The CDR3 region has the DNA TGTGCCAGCAGCTTCGACGTAAGAGATACGCAGTATTTT.

The J gene is TRBJ2-7, the V gene TRBV20-1; possibly TRBD1 for D (5 bases). This CDR3 has 13 residues. Trimming took 3 bases from V and 2 from J, leaving 11 bases between them. Germline CDR1 and CDR2: DFQATT and SNEGSKA (reference sequence). The CDR3 sequence is CSASSDRTYEQYV. CDR3 DNA sequence: TGCAGTGCTAGCTCCGACAGAACCTACGAGCAGTACGTC.

The chain links TRBV27 to TRBJ1-6; TRBD1 might be the D (6 bases). Trimming took 7 bases from V and 1 from J, leaving 14 bases between them. In germline, CDR1 is MNHEY, CDR2 SMNVEV (reference sequence). The CDR3 length is 16 residues. Here the CDR3 DNA reads TGTGCCAGCAAAATTAACAGGGATTCCTATAATTCACCCCTCCACTTT. It encodes CASKINRDSYNSPLHF.

This chain links TRBV5-1 with TRBJ2-1; 14 nucleotides match TRBD2. Germline V gene sequence: CDR1 SGHRS, CDR2 YFSETQ. The CDR3 spans 15 residues. The V segment lost 4 bases and the J segment 8 bases; nucleotides outside the gene matches: 5. The CDR3 DNA follows: TGCGCCAGCAGCGTAGGGACTAGCGGGGGCTATGAGCAGTTCTTC. This sequence encodes CASSVGTSGGYEQFF.

This chain uses TRBV20-1 with TRBJ2-7; 7 bases map to TRBD2. In germline, CDR1 is DFQATT, CDR2 SNEGSKA (reference sequence). The V and J ends lost 2 bases and 3 bases, in that order; junction bases with no gene match: 7. CDR3 size: 14 residues. CDR3 in DNA: TGCAGTGCTAGAATGGCGGAGCGGGACTACGAGCAGTACGTC. Translating gives CSARMAERDYEQYV.

This clonotype has a count of ten or more. The chain recombines TRBV30 with TRBJ2-1, with TRBD2 matching 7 bases. Looked up from germline, CDR1 is GTSNPN and CDR2 is SVGIG (reference sequence). V lost 3 bases, J lost 10 bases, and 6 bases stayed unmatched. This CDR3 is built from 12 residues. The CDR3 DNA sequence: TGTGCCTGGAGGGGCGCGGGGGACGAGCAGTTCTTC. This encodes CAWRGAGDEQFF. Complete variable domain (other parts from reference TRBV30 and TRBJ2-1): SQTIHQWPATLVQPVGSPLSLECTVEGTSNPNLYWYRQAAGRGLQLLFYSVGIGQISSEVPQNLSASRPQDRQFILSSKKLLLSDSGFYLCAWRGAGDEQFFGPGTRLTVL.

The J gene is TRBJ2-5, the V gene TRBV12-3 or TRBV12-4; 10 bases agree with TRBD2. This CDR3 region has 14 residues. V lost 7 bases and J lost 3; bases outside the gene matches: 5. Here the CDR3 DNA reads TGTGCCAGCACCTTAGCGGGGGGAAAAGAGACCCAGTACTTC. It is translated as CASTLAGGKETQYF.

In this sample, this clonotype turned up many times. The V and J genes are TRBV7-9 and TRBJ2-3, with D perhaps TRBD2 (5 bases). The CDR3 length is 14 residues. Looked up from germline, CDR1 is SEHNR and CDR2 is FQNEAQ (reference sequence). Trimming took 7 bases from V and 6 from J, leaving 17 bases between them. The CDR3 region is CASIEHTSRDTQYF. The CDR3 coding sequence is TGTGCCAGCATCGAACATACTAGTCGCGATACGCAGTATTTT. The full variable domain, rest sourced from reference TRBV7-9 and TRBJ2-3, is DTGVSQNPRHKITKRGQNVTFRCDPISEHNRLYWYRQTLGQGPEFLTYFQNEAQLEKSRLLSDRFSAERPKGSFSTLEIQRTEQGDSAMYLCASIEHTSRDTQYFGPGTRLTVL.

This clonotype was seen many times. The chain is built from TRBV20-1 and TRBJ2-2; 7 bases map to TRBD2. The CDR3 extends over 14 amino acids. Germline CDR1 DFQATT, CDR2 SNEGSKA (reference sequence). Losses at the gene ends were 3 bases for V and 2 bases for J; bases not matched to a gene: 3. CDR3: CSASASGNTGELFF. The CDR3 DNA follows: TGCAGTGCTAGTGCTAGCGGTAACACCGGGGAGCTGTTTTTT.

This clonotype was counted at least ten times. The chain joins TRBV18 to TRBJ1-2; D gene unclear. Germline V lookup: CDR1 KGHSH, CDR2 LQKENI. V lost 3 bases and J 1 base, leaving 6 bases between the germline ends. The CDR3 has 13 residues. The chain's CDR3 is CASSPQDNYGYTF. The CDR3 DNA reads TGTGCCAGCTCACCCCAGGATAACTATGGCTACACCTTC.

Many counts were recorded for this clonotype. J is TRBJ1-3 and V is TRBV6-6; 10 bases align to TRBD1. This CDR3 contains 17 residues. Germline CDR1 is MNHNY and CDR2 is SVGAGI (reference sequence). V gave up 5 bases and J gave up 9 bases; unmatched junction bases: 16. The CDR3 spells CASSAGTGAPLFATIYF. The CDR3 coding sequence is TGTGCCAGCAGTGCCGGGACAGGGGCCCCTCTCTTCGCCACCATATATTTT.

The table lists this clonotype with many counts. V usage is TRBV7-9 and J usage is TRBJ1-2; no clear D gene. Germline lookup yields CDR1 SEHNR and CDR2 FQNEAQ (reference sequence). The CDR3 has 15 amino acids. Trimming shortened V by 3 bases and J by 3 bases, and 14 bases separated the two germline ends. CDR3 coding DNA: TGTGCCAGCAGCTTCCCCTCCATTCGGGACTATGGCTACACCTTC. Residues: CASSFPSIRDYGYTF.

This clonotype occurred many times. The chain links TRBV20-1 to TRBJ2-7; TRBD1 aligns across 9 bases. The ends lost 4 bases at V and 3 bases at J; junction bases unmatched: 19. The length of the CDR3 is 18 residues. From germline, CDR1 is DFQATT and CDR2 SNEGSKA (reference sequence). The CDR3 bases are TGCAGTGCTAAGACGGAAACAGGGGGCACCATTGATTACTACGAGCAGTACTTC. Protein sequence: CSAKTETGGTIDYYEQYF.

This clonotype was detected many times. This sequence joins TRBV12-3 or TRBV12-4 and TRBJ2-3; D is undetermined. V gave up 5 bases and J gave up 0 bases, with 12 bases separating them. The length of the CDR3 is 15 residues. The CDR3 DNA sequence: TGTGCCAGCAGTCATAGGACGAGCAGCACAGATACGCAGTATTTT. Protein sequence: CASSHRTSSTDTQYF.

This clonotype occurred a few times. The chain combines TRBV30 with TRBJ1-1; tentatively, D is TRBD1 (6 bases). Germline V lookup: CDR1 GTSNPN, CDR2 SVGIG (reference sequence). CDR3 length: 13 amino acids. Between the trimmed V and J ends, which lost 3 bases and 0 bases, there was a span of 8 bases. CDR3 DNA: TGTGCCTGGAGGGGGACACTGAACACTGAAGCTTTCTTT. Translating gives CAWRGTLNTEAFF.

At least ten counts were recorded for this clonotype. The V call is TRBV7-9, the J call TRBJ2-5; TRBD1 might be the D (6 bases). V lost 1 base, J lost 4 bases, and 13 bases lay in between. The germline gives CDR1 SEHNR, CDR2 FQNEAQ (reference sequence). The CDR3 sequence is 15 residues long. The chain's CDR3 is CASSLGAGARETQYF. CDR3 nucleotide sequence: TGTGCCAGCAGCTTAGGAGCAGGGGCGCGAGAGACCCAGTACTTC.